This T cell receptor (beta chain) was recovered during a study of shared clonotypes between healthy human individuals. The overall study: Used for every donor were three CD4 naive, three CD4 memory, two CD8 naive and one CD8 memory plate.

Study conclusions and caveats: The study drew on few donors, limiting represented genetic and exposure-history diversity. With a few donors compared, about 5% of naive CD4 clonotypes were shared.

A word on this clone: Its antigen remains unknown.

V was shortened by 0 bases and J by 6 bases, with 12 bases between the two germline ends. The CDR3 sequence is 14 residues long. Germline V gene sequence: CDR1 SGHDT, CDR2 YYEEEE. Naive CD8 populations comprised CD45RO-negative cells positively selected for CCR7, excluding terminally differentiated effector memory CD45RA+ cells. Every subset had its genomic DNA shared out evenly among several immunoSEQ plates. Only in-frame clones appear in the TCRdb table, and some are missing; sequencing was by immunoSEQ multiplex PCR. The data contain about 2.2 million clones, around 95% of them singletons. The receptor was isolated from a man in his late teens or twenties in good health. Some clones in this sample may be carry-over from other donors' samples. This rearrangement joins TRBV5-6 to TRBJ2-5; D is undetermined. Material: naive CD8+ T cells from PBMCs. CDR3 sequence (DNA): TGTGCCAGCAGCTTGGCGGGCCCCCTTCAGACCCAGTACTTC. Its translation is CASSLAGPLQTQYF.